Shown below are 25 T cell receptor beta chains from a single sample sequenced in a study of blood T cells in healthy people across ages. PCR was performed a second time for roughly 7 to 11 cycles using a sample-barcoded 5' primer and a J-beta primer mix. In TCRdb, the 5' RACE reads were re-called with MiXCR into one record per CDR3 protein. Altogether around 1,500,000 distinct CDR3 sequences are present, 25% to 30% being singletons, with the ten largest covering 7.7%. Sequenced: blood. These TCRs come from a woman aged 25 to 45 in good health.

This clonotype showed up many times. The chain combines TRBV10-3 with TRBJ2-7; the D gene is possibly TRBD2 (6 bases). There are 12 residues in the CDR3. Germline CDR1 ENHRY, CDR2 SYGVKD. V was clipped by 10 bases and J by 5 bases, with 15 bases between them. CDR3 loop: CANEGGLDEQYF. CDR3 coding DNA: TGTGCCAACGAGGGAGGACTGGACGAGCAGTACTTC.

This clonotype was recorded a few times. The chain is built from TRBV20-1 and TRBJ2-1; 10 bases match TRBD2. Germline CDR1 DFQATT, CDR2 SNEGSKA (reference sequence). V gave up 3 bases and J gave up 7 bases; unmatched junction bases: 9. The CDR3 is made up of 15 amino acids. CDR3 amino acids: CSARAPSGRGNEQFF. CDR3 DNA: TGCAGTGCTAGGGCGCCGAGCGGGAGGGGTAATGAGCAGTTCTTC.

This clonotype came up many times. This chain uses TRBV6-5 with TRBJ2-7; TRBD2 is a possible D gene (5 bases). Trimming cost V 0 bases and J 5 bases, with 20 bases left between them. CDR3 length: 17 amino acids. In germline, CDR1 is MNHEY, CDR2 SVGAGI. CDR3 sequence reads: CASSYSSATSRADEQYF. CDR3 coding DNA: TGTGCCAGCAGTTACTCGTCTGCAACATCAAGAGCGGACGAGCAGTACTTC.

Many counts were recorded for this clonotype. An end of the junction does not agree with germline; a read error may underlie this. The CDR3 DNA follows: TGTATAATGTCGGGGGAGACCCAGTACTTC. It encodes CIMSGETQYF. The chain combines TRBV29-1 with TRBJ2-5; perhaps TRBD2 as D (5 bases). The CDR3 is 10 amino acids. Per the germline V gene, CDR1 is SQVTM and CDR2 is ANQGSEA. The variable domain in full, completed from reference TRBV29-1 and TRBJ2-5, reads SAVISQKPSRDICQRGTSLTIQCQVDSQVTMMFWYRQQPGQSLTLIATANQGSEATYESGFVIDKFPISRPNLTFSTLTVSNMSPEDSSIYLCIMSGETQYFGPGTRLLVL.

A few counts support this clonotype. V gene TRBV30 combines with J gene TRBJ2-7, with TRBD1 as a possible D gene (6 bases). This CDR3 comprises 13 residues. Germline assignment: CDR1 GTSNPN and CDR2 SVGIG (reference sequence). Trimming removed 0 bases at V and 5 bases at J, with 11 bases between. CDR3 amino acids: CAWSVGRDNEQYF. In DNA form, the CDR3 reads TGTGCCTGGAGTGTAGGCAGGGACAACGAGCAGTACTTC.

This clonotype turned up a few times. The chain combines TRBV7-2 with TRBJ2-5; 7 bases line up with TRBD1. The DNA end lines up better with TRBJ2-7; the J call may be wrong. Germline-derived CDR1 and CDR2 are SGHTA and FQGNSA. The CDR3 sequence is 16 residues long. The CDR3, as DNA: TGTGCCAGCAGCTCGGGACAGCCCATTGAAAGAGACGAGCAGTACTTC. Protein product: CASSSGQPIERDEQYF.

The gene calls are TRBV12-3 or TRBV12-4 and TRBJ2-5, with 9 nucleotides matching TRBD2. This CDR3 spans 15 amino acids. J was trimmed by 5 bases and V by 6 bases; bases with no gene match: 10. The CDR3, as DNA: TGTGCCAGCAGCCCTAGCGGGGATCGGGCGGAGACCCAGTACTTC. Translating it yields CASSPSGDRAETQYF.

The V call is TRBV3-1, the J call TRBJ2-3; tentatively, D is TRBD2 (5 bases). Per the germline V gene, CDR1 is LGHDT and CDR2 is YNNKEL (reference sequence). The germline V and J ends were trimmed by 0 bases and 4 bases, with 14 bases remaining between them. The CDR3 contains 16 residues. CDR3 sequence reads: CASSQDATAEADTQYF. CDR3 DNA sequence: TGTGCCAGCAGCCAAGATGCAACAGCGGAAGCAGATACGCAGTATTTT.

This clonotype was observed once. The J gene is TRBJ2-2, the V gene TRBV18; D may correspond to TRBD1 or TRBD2 (5 bases each). The V end was cut by 4 bases, the J end by 1 base, with 13 bases between. The CDR3 totals 16 residues. Germline V gene sequence: CDR1 KGHSH, CDR2 LQKENI. The CDR3 protein is CASSQPGPMNTGELFF. CDR3 DNA: TGTGCCAGCTCACAACCGGGACCGATGAACACCGGGGAGCTGTTTTTT. The full variable domain, with the rest looked up from reference TRBV18 and TRBJ2-2, is NAGVMQNPRHLVRRRGQEARLRCSPMKGHSHVYWYRQLPEEGLKFMVYLQKENIIDESGMPKERFSAEFPKEGPSILRIQQVVRGDSAAYFCASSQPGPMNTGELFFGEGSRLTVL.

At least ten counts were recorded for this clonotype. The rearrangement uses TRBV10-3 and TRBJ2-7, with D perhaps matching TRBD1 or TRBD2 (5 bases each). There are 14 residues in the CDR3. The germline V and J ends were trimmed by 5 bases and 1 base, with 12 bases remaining between them. The germline V gene has CDR1 ENHRY and CDR2 SYGVKD. CDR3 bases: TGTGCCATCAGTCAGAAGGGACCGTCCTACGAGCAGTACTTC. It specifies CAISQKGPSYEQYF.

The V gene is TRBV10-3, the J gene TRBJ2-3; 11 bases map to TRBD2. Germline CDR1 ENHRY, CDR2 SYGVKD. There are 19 residues in the CDR3. J was trimmed by 4 bases and V by 4 bases; bases with no gene match: 16. The CDR3 bases are TGTGCCATCAGTGGTCATGGGCTAGCGGGAGGAGGTGCAGCAGATACGCAGTATTTT. Protein sequence: CAISGHGLAGGGAADTQYF.

V is TRBV3-1 and J is TRBJ1-1; tentatively, D is TRBD1 (5 bases). The CDR3 has 16 amino acids. The V and J ends lost 1 base and 3 bases respectively, with 15 bases between them. Looked up from germline, CDR1 is LGHDT and CDR2 is YNNKEL (reference sequence). CDR3 bases: TGTGCCAGCAGCCAAGGAGGTGGGGGAGCGGACACTGAAGCTTTCTTT. This codes for CASSQGGGGADTEAFF.

The chain combines TRBV5-1 with TRBJ1-4; 11 bases line up with TRBD1. Germline CDR1 reads SGHRS; CDR2 reads YFSETQ. The ends lost 0 bases at V and 3 bases at J; junction bases unmatched: 7. CDR3 length equals 18 residues. The CDR3 nucleotides read TGCGCCAGCAGCTTGGGGACAGGGGGCCTTGTAGCTAATGAAAAACTGTTTTTT. This translates into CASSLGTGGLVANEKLFF.

This clonotype has at least ten counts. J is TRBJ2-1 and V is TRBV29-1; 10 nucleotides line up with TRBD2. Germline-derived CDR1 and CDR2 are SQVTM and ANQGSEA. V dropped 2 bases and J dropped 6; count of bases not matched to a gene: 7. The CDR3 covers 15 residues. CDR3 DNA: TGCAGCGTTGAAAGCTTCACTAGCGGGACCAATGAGCAGTTCTTC. Protein sequence: CSVESFTSGTNEQFF.

On this clonotype: Compared with germline, one end of the junction differs, possibly owing to a read error. The chain joins TRBV2 to TRBJ2-5; possibly TRBD2 for D (5 bases). This CDR3 has 14 amino acids. Germline-derived CDR1 and CDR2 are SNHLY and FYNNEI. The CDR3, as DNA: TGTGCCAGCAAACTACTAGTTTCCACGGAGACCCGGTACTTC. Translation: CASKLLVSTETRYF. The full variable domain, in which reference TRBV2 and TRBJ2-5 provide the parts outside the CDR3, is EPEVTQTPSHQVTQMGQEVILRCVPISNHLYFYWYRQILGQKVEFLVSFYNNEISEKSEIFDDQFSVERPDGSNFTLKIRSTKLEDSAMYFCASKLLVSTETRYFGPGTRLLVL.

CDR3 in DNA: TGCAGCGTCTCGACAGGAGATGAGCAGTTCTTC. It codes for CSVSTGDEQFF. The V gene is TRBV29-1, the J gene TRBJ2-1; D may be TRBD1 (6 bases). Trimming removed 6 bases from V and 8 bases from J, with 11 bases in between. CDR1 is SQVTM and CDR2 is ANQGSEA in the germline V gene. This CDR3 has 11 residues.

Written as DNA, the CDR3 is TGTGCCAGCAGCAAACCACATCAAGAGACCCAGTACTTC. This sequence encodes CASSKPHQETQYF. V and J are TRBV21-1 and TRBJ2-5. TRBV21-1 is recorded as a pseudogene. The CDR3 is 13 residues long.

J is TRBJ2-7 and V is TRBV4-2, with TRBD2 as a possible D gene (5 bases). Germline CDR1 LGHNA, CDR2 YNFKEQ. V gave up 4 bases and J gave up 6 bases, with 19 bases separating them. CDR3 length: 15 residues. CDR3 coding DNA: TGTGCCAGCAGCCCCACGGACTCTAGCCGTTTCGAGCAGTACTTC. This translates into CASSPTDSSRFEQYF.

As regards this clonotype: At one of its ends the junction is not consistent with the germline gene, which may arise from a read error. This chain links TRBV10-3 with TRBJ2-5; D is undetermined. Germline loops: CDR1 ENHRY, CDR2 SYGVKD. The CDR3 has 14 amino acids. This CDR3 reads CAIRESPAGGTQYF. In DNA form, the CDR3 reads TGTGCCATCAGGGAGTCTCCGGCAGGTGGGACCCAGTACTTC.

The V call is TRBV6-6, the J call TRBJ2-5; 14 nucleotides match TRBD2. Trimming at V came to 5 bases and at J to 6 bases, leaving 2 bases not matched to a gene. Germline V CDR1 and CDR2: MNHNY, SVGAGI (reference sequence). This CDR3 has 14 residues. CDR3 bases: TGTGCCAGCAGTGGGACTAGCGGGGGAAAGACCCAGTACTTC. Encoded protein: CASSGTSGGKTQYF.

V is TRBV30 and J is TRBJ2-3; 8 nucleotides align to TRBD2. CDR3 size: 13 residues. Germline values: CDR1 GTSNPN, CDR2 SVGIG (reference sequence). V shed 4 bases, J shed 3 bases, and the junction held 3 bases outside the gene matches. The CDR3 nucleotides read TGTGCCTGGAATAGCGGGAATACAGATACGCAGTATTTT. Its protein product is CAWNSGNTDTQYF. The full variable domain, completed using reference TRBV30 and TRBJ2-3, is SQTIHQWPATLVQPVGSPLSLECTVEGTSNPNLYWYRQAAGRGLQLLFYSVGIGQISSEVPQNLSASRPQDRQFILSSKKLLLSDSGFYLCAWNSGNTDTQYFGPGTRLTVL.

This clonotype was seen at least ten times. This chain connects TRBV20-1 to TRBJ2-3; the match to TRBD2 covers 7 bases. Trimming at V came to 3 bases and at J to 6 bases, leaving 6 bases not matched to a gene. The CDR3 sequence is 13 residues long. Germline lookup yields CDR1 DFQATT and CDR2 SNEGSKA (reference sequence). CDR3 in DNA: TGCAGTGCTAGGACTGGGAGGGCGGATACGCAGTATTTT. The encoded protein is CSARTGRADTQYF.

For this clonotype: One end of the junction fails to match germline, which may point to a read error. V is TRBV3-1 and J is TRBJ2-7, with TRBD2 matching 7 bases. This CDR3 region has 15 residues. Germline V CDR1 and CDR2: LGHDT, YNNKEL (reference sequence). The DNA for the CDR3 is TGTGCCAGCGGCCAACCGGGACTACGGGTGAACGAGCAGTACTTC. Its translation: CASGQPGLRVNEQYF.

V gene TRBV20-1 combines with J gene TRBJ2-5, with D possibly being TRBD2 (8 bases). Germline values: CDR1 DFQATT, CDR2 SNEGSKA (reference sequence). The CDR3 consists of 16 residues. Trimming took off 2 bases at V and 11 bases at J, with 27 bases between the two ends. CDR3 protein: CSARRLTGGGPYGQYF. The CDR3 DNA is TGCAGTGCTAGACGACTAACGGGAGGGGGCCCCTACGGGCAGTACTTC.

This chain joins TRBV20-1 and TRBJ2-1, with D maybe TRBD2 (5 bases). This CDR3 is 15 amino acids long. Germline V gene data show CDR1 as DFQATT and CDR2 as SNEGSKA (reference sequence). V was cut by 5 bases and J by 0 bases, with 14 bases left in between. The CDR3, as DNA: TGCAGTGCTCCTCCCCCGGGGAGCTCCTACAATGAGCAGTTCTTC. It specifies CSAPPPGSSYNEQFF.